The rows below give T cell receptor beta chains drawn from one sample of a study of beta chain features in type 1 diabetes. Generated by immunoSEQ multiplex PCR, the TCRdb table keeps only in-frame clones and is missing some. The data show under 200,000 clones, 10% to 13% seen once. The sequenced sample was central memory CD4+ T cells from blood. Source of these receptors: a man younger than 40 with type 1 diabetes. The CDR3 runs from the conserved cysteine through the conserved F or W. The D gene is left open where the match is weak. A row's size may be missing; if present it is once, few, many or a size class.

size	V	D	J	CDR3	DNA
few	TRBV7-3	TRBD1	TRBJ2-1	CASSHGQGTYAEQFF	TGTGCCAGCAGCCACGGACAGGGAACATATGCTGAGCAGTTCTTC
few	TRBV2	TRBD1	TRBJ2-3	CASRPDRADTQYF	TGTGCCAGCAGGCCTGACAGGGCAGATACGCAGTATTTT
.	TRBV30	TRBD2	TRBJ2-5	CAWNRGTSGFRETQYF	TGTGCCTGGAATCGCGGAACTAGCGGGTTCCGGGAGACCCAGTACTTC
.	TRBV18	TRBD1	TRBJ2-7	CASSPRTGEGEQYF	TGTGCCAGCTCACCTAGGACAGGGGAAGGCGAGCAGTACTTC
.	TRBV5-8	.	TRBJ2-7	CASSLGLRDYEQYF	TGTGCCAGCAGCTTGGGCTTGAGGGACTACGAGCAGTACTTC
few	TRBV19	TRBD1	TRBJ1-1	CASSIIDRDTEAFF	TGTGCCAGTAGTATCATAGACAGGGACACTGAAGCTTTCTTT
few	TRBV7-9	.	TRBJ2-1	CASSLGTLNEQFF	TGTGCCAGCAGCTTAGGGACATTAAATGAGCAGTTCTTC
.	TRBV18	TRBD1	TRBJ1-5	CASSPDRGSQPQHF	TGTGCCAGCTCACCAGACAGGGGGAGTCAGCCCCAGCATTTT
few	TRBV13	TRBD2	TRBJ2-1	CASSSAMTSGGTGEQFF	TGTGCCAGCAGCTCCGCTATGACTAGCGGGGGGACAGGTGAGCAGTTCTTC
.	TRBV19	TRBD2	TRBJ2-1	CASSIDTGGPGNEQFF	TGTGCCAGTAGTATAGACACGGGAGGGCCGGGCAATGAGCAGTTCTTC
.	TRBV5-1	TRBD1	TRBJ2-7	CASSRTGTGYGTYEQYF	TGCGCCAGCAGCCGAACCGGGACAGGGTATGGGACCTACGAGCAGTACTTC
few	TRBV25-1	TRBD1	TRBJ1-1	CASSERTGRPEAFF	TGTGCCAGCAGTGAAAGGACAGGGAGGCCTGAAGCTTTCTTT
few	TRBV14	.	TRBJ2-5	CASSRAAETQYF	TGTGCCAGCAGCCGCGCCGCGGAGACCCAGTACTTC
.	TRBV2	.	TRBJ2-7	CASSEGGSSYEQYF	TGTGCCAGCAGTGAAGGAGGAAGCTCCTACGAGCAGTACTTC
.	TRBV7-9	TRBD2	TRBJ2-5	CASSFGGSVGQETQYF	TGTGCCAGCAGCTTCGGGGGGTCCGTAGGGCAAGAGACCCAGTACTTC
.	TRBV7-2	.	TRBJ2-3	CASSRRGGGTDTQYF	TGTGCCAGCAGCCGAAGAGGGGGTGGCACAGATACGCAGTATTTT
.	TRBV7-2	.	TRBJ2-7	CASSLDDRAYEQYF	TGTGCCAGCAGCTTAGACGACAGAGCCTACGAGCAGTACTTC
.	TRBV7-6	.	TRBJ2-5	CASSLAGGHQETQYF	TGTGCCAGCAGCTTAGCTGGCGGGCACCAAGAGACCCAGTACTTC
few	TRBV19	.	TRBJ2-3	CASSIQGTTTDTQYF	TGTGCCAGTAGTATCCAGGGGACTACCACAGATACGCAGTATTTT
many	TRBV7-2	TRBD2	TRBJ2-1	CASSNSGSQYNEQFF	TGTGCCAGCAGCAATAGCGGGAGTCAGTACAATGAGCAGTTCTTC
few	TRBV7-2	.	TRBJ1-2	CASSLRGLLGYGYTF	TGTGCCAGCAGCCTACGCGGGTTGCTGGGCTATGGCTACACCTTC
few	TRBV2	TRBD2	TRBJ2-1	CASSITRENEQFF	TGTGCCAGCAGTATAACGCGGGAGAATGAGCAGTTCTTC
.	TRBV27	TRBD1	TRBJ2-3	CASSLLTGTAPDTQYF	TGTGCCAGCAGTTTACTCACCGGGACAGCTCCAGATACGCAGTATTTT
few	TRBV29-1	.	TRBJ2-7	CSVRRGAYEQYF	TGCAGCGTGAGGCGGGGAGCCTACGAGCAGTACTTC
few	TRBV7-2	TRBD2	TRBJ2-1	CASSLNGAGGDEQFF	TGTGCCAGCAGCTTAAACGGGGCGGGAGGCGATGAGCAGTTCTTC
few	TRBV15	.	TRBJ1-5	CATSRDGNPTGRPQHF	TGTGCCACCAGCAGAGACGGGAATCCTACAGGGAGGCCCCAGCATTTT
many	TRBV7-2	.	TRBJ2-7	CASSPSRSLNGEQYF	TGTGCCAGCAGCCCGAGTCGGAGCCTTAATGGGGAGCAGTACTTC
.	TRBV9	.	TRBJ2-3	CASSAQGSTDTQYF	TGTGCCAGCAGCGCCCAGGGTAGCACAGATACGCAGTATTTT
few	TRBV18	.	TRBJ1-1	CASSPGSSMNTEAFF	TGTGCCAGCTCACCAGGTTCAAGCATGAACACTGAAGCTTTCTTT
few	TRBV27	.	TRBJ2-5	CASSLTDQETQYF	TGTGCCAGCAGTTTAACTGATCAAGAGACCCAGTACTTC
.	TRBV28	.	TRBJ1-1	CASSRGVGFF	TGTGCCAGCAGTCGGGGAGTCGGTTTCTTT
.	TRBV28	TRBD2	TRBJ2-7	CASSSGTSMYEQYF	TGTGCCAGCAGTTCGGGGACTAGCATGTACGAGCAGTACTTC
few	TRBV5-1	.	TRBJ2-7	CASRGIEGSSEQYF	TGCGCCAGCAGAGGGATTGAAGGGAGTAGCGAGCAGTACTTC
few	TRBV30	.	TRBJ1-1	CAWSTKAMNTEAFF	TGTGCCTGGAGCACTAAAGCCATGAACACTGAAGCTTTCTTT
many	TRBV7-2	TRBD2	TRBJ2-1	CASSSRRGPTGRNEQFF	TGTGCCAGCAGCTCCCGGCGCGGGCCTACCGGGAGGAATGAGCAGTTCTTC
.	TRBV7-2	TRBD2	TRBJ2-1	CASSPRLAGDVNHEQFF	TGTGCCAGCAGCCCCAGACTAGCGGGAGATGTGAATCATGAGCAGTTCTTC
few	TRBV18	.	TRBJ2-7	CASSQERGSSYEQYF	TGTGCCAGCTCACAAGAGCGAGGTTCCTCCTACGAGCAGTACTTC
few	TRBV5-4	TRBD1	TRBJ2-7	CASSAGTGHYEQYF	TGTGCCAGCAGCGCCGGGACAGGGCATTACGAGCAGTACTTC
few	TRBV6-1	.	TRBJ2-6	CAISELRQSGANVLTF	TGTGCCATCAGTGAGCTTCGACAGTCTGGGGCCAACGTCCTGACTTTC
few	TRBV25-1	.	TRBJ1-4	CASSEARGLGEKLFF	TGTGCCAGCAGTGAAGCGCGGGGTTTAGGTGAAAAACTGTTTTTT
.	TRBV7-9	TRBD2	TRBJ2-1	CASSLRLAVYNEQFF	TGTGCCAGCAGCTTAAGACTAGCAGTCTACAATGAGCAGTTCTTC
.	TRBV18	.	TRBJ2-3	CASSPFSGTDTQYF	TGTGCCAGCTCACCATTTTCGGGCACAGATACGCAGTATTTT
.	TRBV5-6	.	TRBJ2-2	CASSSPARSPGELFF	TGTGCCAGCAGCTCACCAGCTCGGAGTCCCGGGGAGCTGTTTTTT
.	TRBV30	.	TRBJ2-7	CAWSVKGETYEQYF	TGTGCCTGGAGTGTAAAGGGGGAAACCTACGAGCAGTACTTC
few	TRBV5-1	TRBD2	TRBJ2-1	CASSSPEAGNNEQFF	TGCGCCAGCAGCTCCCCGGAAGCGGGGAACAATGAGCAGTTCTTC
few	TRBV2	.	TRBJ2-7	CASSEDRERASDF	TGTGCCAGCAGTGAAGACAGGGAGAGGGCCTCCGACTTC
.	TRBV30	.	TRBJ1-1	CAWNPPRGTEAFF	TGTGCCTGGAATCCTCCAAGAGGGACTGAAGCTTTCTTT
few	TRBV5-1	.	TRBJ2-3	CATPVSASTDTQYF	TGCGCCACCCCCGTTAGCGCTAGCACAGATACGCAGTATTTT
.	TRBV2	TRBD2	TRBJ2-1	CASSASGRADNEQFF	TGTGCCAGCAGTGCTAGCGGGAGGGCAGATAATGAGCAGTTCTTC
.	TRBV11-2	.	TRBJ1-2	CASSSDSINGYTF	TGTGCCAGCAGCTCGGACAGTATAAATGGCTACACCTTC
few	TRBV30	.	TRBJ1-1	CAWRTRQRNTEAFF	TGTGCCTGGAGGACGAGACAGCGGAACACTGAAGCTTTCTTT
.	TRBV11-2	.	TRBJ2-1	CASSLTSQSREQFF	TGTGCCAGCAGCTTAACTAGTCAATCTCGGGAGCAGTTCTTC
.	TRBV6-5	.	TRBJ2-5	CASSYFRGKETQYF	TGTGCCAGCAGTTACTTTCGGGGGAAAGAGACCCAGTACTTC
.	TRBV4-3	TRBD2	TRBJ2-1	CASSQGNSGSIRFF	TGCGCCAGCAGCCAAGGAAATAGCGGGAGTATCCGGTTCTTC
.	TRBV7-7	.	TRBJ2-7	CASSLKQGVTYEQYF	TGTGCCAGCAGCTTAAAACAGGGAGTGACCTACGAGCAGTACTTC
many	TRBV5-1	.	TRBJ2-1	CASSALQSSSYNEQFF	TGCGCCAGCAGCGCATTACAGTCGAGCTCCTACAATGAGCAGTTCTTC
few	TRBV6-5	.	TRBJ2-3	CASLSPGGDTQYF	TGTGCCAGCCTCAGCCCCGGAGGAGATACGCAGTATTTT